A selection of T cell receptor beta chains follows, all from one sample in a study of T cell responses to AZD1222 COVID-19 vaccine. Assay: immunoSEQ multiplex PCR; the TCRdb copy retains only in-frame clones and omits some. The sample lists some 150,000 clones; about 88% were seen once. This sample comprised peripheral blood, obtained 28 days after the second AZD1222 dose. The receptors were gathered from an adult who received the AZD1222 COVID-19 vaccine. Both conserved end residues are part of each CDR3. Each record gives: clone size, D gene, J gene, V gene, CDR3 protein, CDR3 DNA. The D gene is left open where the match is weak. Clone sizes are given selectively: once, few, many, or a class where the clone is expanded.

clone_size: -
d_call: -
j_call: TRBJ1-5
v_call: TRBV2
cdr3_aa: CASRRGPYENQPQHF
cdr3_nt: TGTGCCAGCAGGAGAGGTCCCTATGAGAATCAGCCCCAGCATTTT

clone_size: -
d_call: TRBD2
j_call: TRBJ2-7
v_call: TRBV6-2/TRBV6-3
cdr3_aa: CASNPSGGAYEQYF
cdr3_nt: TGTGCCAGTAACCCTAGCGGGGGGGCCTACGAGCAGTACTTC

clone_size: -
d_call: -
j_call: TRBJ1-2
v_call: TRBV4-3
cdr3_aa: CASSQDRGGRVSSGYTF
cdr3_nt: TGCGCCAGCAGCCAAGATCGAGGAGGCCGGGTTTCCAGTGGCTACACCTTC

clone_size: -
d_call: TRBD1
j_call: TRBJ1-2
v_call: TRBV2
cdr3_aa: CASSGQGAVGYTF
cdr3_nt: TGTGCCAGCAGCGGACAGGGGGCGGTTGGCTACACCTTC

clone_size: -
d_call: -
j_call: TRBJ2-4
v_call: TRBV4-1
cdr3_aa: CASSGVGFLAKNIQYF
cdr3_nt: TGCGCCAGCAGCGGGGTCGGGTTTCTAGCCAAAAACATTCAGTACTTC

clone_size: -
d_call: TRBD1
j_call: TRBJ1-2
v_call: TRBV30
cdr3_aa: CAWSVGTGHTF
cdr3_nt: TGTGCCTGGAGTGTAGGGACAGGGCACACCTTC

clone_size: once
d_call: TRBD2
j_call: TRBJ2-7
v_call: TRBV10-3
cdr3_aa: CAISDALAGDEDEQYF
cdr3_nt: TGTGCCATCAGTGACGCACTAGCGGGGGACGAAGACGAGCAGTACTTC

clone_size: -
d_call: -
j_call: TRBJ1-2
v_call: TRBV7-3
cdr3_aa: CASSLGYGASDGYTF
cdr3_nt: TGTGCCAGCAGCTTAGGGTATGGGGCATCGGATGGCTACACCTTC

clone_size: few
d_call: -
j_call: TRBJ1-1
v_call: TRBV7-9
cdr3_aa: CASSLEGAAFF
cdr3_nt: TGTGCCAGCAGCTTAGAAGGGGCAGCTTTCTTT

clone_size: -
d_call: TRBD1
j_call: TRBJ2-7
v_call: TRBV30
cdr3_aa: CAWRRTGSRYEQYF
cdr3_nt: TGTGCCTGGAGACGGACAGGGAGTCGCTACGAGCAGTACTTC

clone_size: -
d_call: -
j_call: TRBJ2-1
v_call: TRBV6-5
cdr3_aa: CASRVGTPEYNEQFF
cdr3_nt: TGTGCCAGCAGGGTAGGGACTCCTGAATACAATGAGCAGTTCTTC

clone_size: -
d_call: TRBD1
j_call: TRBJ2-3
v_call: TRBV29-1
cdr3_aa: CSQAGTDTDTQYF
cdr3_nt: TGCAGCCAAGCCGGGACAGACACAGATACGCAGTATTTT

clone_size: -
d_call: TRBD2
j_call: TRBJ2-2
v_call: TRBV28
cdr3_aa: CASRPSGSRGELFF
cdr3_nt: TGTGCCAGCAGACCTAGCGGGAGTCGCGGGGAGCTGTTTTTT

clone_size: -
d_call: -
j_call: TRBJ2-1
v_call: TRBV28
cdr3_aa: CASRSWGGPSSYNEQFF
cdr3_nt: TGTGCCAGCAGAAGCTGGGGGGGCCCCAGCTCCTACAATGAGCAGTTCTTC

clone_size: -
d_call: TRBD1
j_call: TRBJ2-1
v_call: TRBV7-9
cdr3_aa: CASSFMTGGRGNEQFF
cdr3_nt: TGTGCCAGCAGCTTTATGACAGGGGGCCGGGGTAATGAGCAGTTCTTC

clone_size: once
d_call: -
j_call: TRBJ1-3
v_call: TRBV18
cdr3_aa: CASSPTNRRLDSGNTIYF
cdr3_nt: TGTGCCAGCTCCCCGACGAACAGACGCCTTGACTCTGGAAACACCATATATTTT

clone_size: -
d_call: TRBD1
j_call: TRBJ1-2
v_call: TRBV7-2
cdr3_aa: CASSPRGGNGYTF
cdr3_nt: TGTGCCAGCAGCCCCAGGGGGGGAAATGGCTACACCTTC